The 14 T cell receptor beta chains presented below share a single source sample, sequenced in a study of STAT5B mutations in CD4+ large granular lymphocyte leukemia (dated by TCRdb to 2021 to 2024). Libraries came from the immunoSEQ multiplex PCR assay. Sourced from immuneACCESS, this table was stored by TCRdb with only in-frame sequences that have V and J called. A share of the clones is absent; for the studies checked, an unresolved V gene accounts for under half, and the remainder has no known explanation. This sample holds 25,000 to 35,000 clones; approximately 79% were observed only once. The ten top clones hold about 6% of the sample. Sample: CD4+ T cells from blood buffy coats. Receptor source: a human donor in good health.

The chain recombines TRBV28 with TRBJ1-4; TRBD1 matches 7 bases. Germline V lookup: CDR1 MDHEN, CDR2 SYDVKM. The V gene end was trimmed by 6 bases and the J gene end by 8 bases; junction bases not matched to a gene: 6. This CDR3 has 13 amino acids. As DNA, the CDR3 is TGTGCCAGCAGAATAGGGGGCAGGGAAAAACTGTTTTTT. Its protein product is CASRIGGREKLFF.

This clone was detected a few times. CDR3 nucleotide sequence: TGTGCCAGTAGTATAGGTGGACAGGGCGAAAAACTGTTTTTT. This gives the protein CASSIGGQGEKLFF. The rearrangement joins TRBV19 to TRBJ1-4; 8 positions agree with TRBD1. With 1 base clipped from V and 8 bases from J, the junction kept 3 bases outside the gene matches. Germline lookup yields CDR1 LNHDA and CDR2 SQIVND (reference sequence). This CDR3 comprises 14 residues.

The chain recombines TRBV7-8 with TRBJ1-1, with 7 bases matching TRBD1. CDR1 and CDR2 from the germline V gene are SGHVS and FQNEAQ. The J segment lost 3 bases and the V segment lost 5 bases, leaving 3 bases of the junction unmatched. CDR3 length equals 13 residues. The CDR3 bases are TGTGCCAGCAGCCTAGGGACAGACACTGAAGCTTTCTTT. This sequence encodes CASSLGTDTEAFF.

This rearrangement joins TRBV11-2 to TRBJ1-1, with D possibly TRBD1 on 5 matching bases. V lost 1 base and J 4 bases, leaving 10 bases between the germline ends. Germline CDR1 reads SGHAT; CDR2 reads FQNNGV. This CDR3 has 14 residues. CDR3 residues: CASSLAQGVTEAFF. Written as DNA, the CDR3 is TGTGCCAGCAGCTTAGCCCAAGGGGTCACTGAAGCTTTCTTT.

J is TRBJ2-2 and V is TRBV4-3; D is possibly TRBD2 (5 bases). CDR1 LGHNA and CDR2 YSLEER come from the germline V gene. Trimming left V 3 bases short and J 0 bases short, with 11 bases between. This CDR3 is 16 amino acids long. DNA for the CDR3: TGCGCCAGCAGCCATACCCGGGAATCGAACACCGGGGAGCTGTTTTTT. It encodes CASSHTRESNTGELFF.

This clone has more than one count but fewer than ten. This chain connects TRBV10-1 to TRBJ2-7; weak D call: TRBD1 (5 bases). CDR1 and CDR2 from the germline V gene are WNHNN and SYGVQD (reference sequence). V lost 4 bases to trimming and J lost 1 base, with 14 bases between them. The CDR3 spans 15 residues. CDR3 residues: CASSVGIQDSYEQYF. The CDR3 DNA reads TGCGCCAGCAGTGTTGGGATACAGGATTCCTACGAGCAGTACTTC.

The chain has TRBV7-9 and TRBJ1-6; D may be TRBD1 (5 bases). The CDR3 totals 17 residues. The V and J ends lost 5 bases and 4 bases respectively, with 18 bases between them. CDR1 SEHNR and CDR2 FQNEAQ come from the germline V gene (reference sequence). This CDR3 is CASSQAGGLHYNSPLHF. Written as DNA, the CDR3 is TGTGCCAGCAGCCAAGCGGGGGGACTGCATTATAATTCACCCCTCCACTTT.

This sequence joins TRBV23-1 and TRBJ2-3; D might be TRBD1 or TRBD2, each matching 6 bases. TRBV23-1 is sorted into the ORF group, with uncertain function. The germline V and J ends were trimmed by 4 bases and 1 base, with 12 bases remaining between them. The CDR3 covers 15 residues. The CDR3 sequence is CASSLEGVGTDTQYF. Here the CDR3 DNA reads TGCGCCAGCAGTCTGGAGGGGGTCGGCACAGATACGCAGTATTTT.

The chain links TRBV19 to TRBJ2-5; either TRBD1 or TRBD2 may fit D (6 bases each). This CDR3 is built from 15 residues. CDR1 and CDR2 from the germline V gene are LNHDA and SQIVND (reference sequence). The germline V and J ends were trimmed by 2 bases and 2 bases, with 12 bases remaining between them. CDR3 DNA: TGTGCCAGTAGTATAACCCGGGGGCAGCAAGAGACCCAGTACTTC. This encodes CASSITRGQQETQYF.

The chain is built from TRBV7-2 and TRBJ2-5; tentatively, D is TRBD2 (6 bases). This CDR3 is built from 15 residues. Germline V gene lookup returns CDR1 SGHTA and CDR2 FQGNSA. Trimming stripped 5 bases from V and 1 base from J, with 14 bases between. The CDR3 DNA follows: TGTGCCAGCAGCCCCACTAGCTTCCCCCAAGAGACCCAGTACTTC. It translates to CASSPTSFPQETQYF.

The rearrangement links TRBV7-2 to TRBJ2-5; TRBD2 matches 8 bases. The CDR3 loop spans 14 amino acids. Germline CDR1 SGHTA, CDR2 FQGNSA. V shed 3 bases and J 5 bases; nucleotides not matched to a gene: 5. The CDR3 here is CASSFLTGGETQYF. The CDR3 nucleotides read TGTGCCAGCAGCTTTCTGACGGGGGGGGAGACCCAGTACTTC.

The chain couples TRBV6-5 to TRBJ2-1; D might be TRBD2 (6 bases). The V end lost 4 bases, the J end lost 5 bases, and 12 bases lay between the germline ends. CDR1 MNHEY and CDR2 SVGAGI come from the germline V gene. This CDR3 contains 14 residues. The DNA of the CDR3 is TGTGCCAGCAGTTTGCGGGGACTTCACAATGAGCAGTTCTTC. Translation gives CASSLRGLHNEQFF.

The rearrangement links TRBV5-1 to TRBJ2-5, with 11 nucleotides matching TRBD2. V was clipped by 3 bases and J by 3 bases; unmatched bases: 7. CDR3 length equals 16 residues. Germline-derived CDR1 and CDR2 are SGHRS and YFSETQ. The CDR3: CASSSPGLAVKETQYF. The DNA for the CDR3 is TGCGCCAGCAGCTCTCCGGGACTAGCGGTTAAAGAGACCCAGTACTTC.

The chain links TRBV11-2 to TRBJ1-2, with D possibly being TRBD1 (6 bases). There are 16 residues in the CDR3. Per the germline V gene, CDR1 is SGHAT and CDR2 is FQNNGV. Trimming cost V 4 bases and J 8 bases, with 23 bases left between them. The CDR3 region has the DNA TGTGCCAGCAGCTCCTCCCCCCAGACAGGCCTCGACGGCTACACCTTC. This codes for CASSSSPQTGLDGYTF.